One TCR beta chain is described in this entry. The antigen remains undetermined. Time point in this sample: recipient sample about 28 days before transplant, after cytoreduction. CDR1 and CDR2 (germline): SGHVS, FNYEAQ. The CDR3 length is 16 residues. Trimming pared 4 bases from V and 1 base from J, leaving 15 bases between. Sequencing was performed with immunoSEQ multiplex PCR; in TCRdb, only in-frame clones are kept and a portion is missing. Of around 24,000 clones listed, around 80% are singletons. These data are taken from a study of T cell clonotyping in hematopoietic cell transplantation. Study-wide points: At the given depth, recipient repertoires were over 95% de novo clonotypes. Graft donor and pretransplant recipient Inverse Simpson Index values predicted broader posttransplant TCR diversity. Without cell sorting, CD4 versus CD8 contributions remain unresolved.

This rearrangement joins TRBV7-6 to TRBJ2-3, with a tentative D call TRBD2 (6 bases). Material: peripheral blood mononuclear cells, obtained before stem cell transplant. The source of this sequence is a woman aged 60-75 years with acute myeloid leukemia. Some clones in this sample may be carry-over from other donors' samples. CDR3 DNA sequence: TGTGCCAGCAGCTGCCCGGGACTCCCTTGCACAGATACGCAGTATTTT. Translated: CASSCPGLPCTDTQYF.